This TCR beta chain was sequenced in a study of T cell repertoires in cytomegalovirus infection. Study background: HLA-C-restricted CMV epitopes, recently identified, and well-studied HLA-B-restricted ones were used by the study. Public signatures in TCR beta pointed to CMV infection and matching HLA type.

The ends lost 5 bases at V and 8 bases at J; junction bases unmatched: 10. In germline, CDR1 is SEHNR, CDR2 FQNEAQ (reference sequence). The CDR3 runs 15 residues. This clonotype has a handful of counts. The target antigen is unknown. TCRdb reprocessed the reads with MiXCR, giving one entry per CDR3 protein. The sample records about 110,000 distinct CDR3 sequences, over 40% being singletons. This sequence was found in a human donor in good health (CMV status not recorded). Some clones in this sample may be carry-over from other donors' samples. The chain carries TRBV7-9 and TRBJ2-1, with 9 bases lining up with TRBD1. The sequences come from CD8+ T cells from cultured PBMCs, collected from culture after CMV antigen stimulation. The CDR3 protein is CASSPNWDRDHEQFF. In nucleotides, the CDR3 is TGTGCCAGCAGCCCGAATTGGGACAGGGACCATGAGCAGTTCTTC.